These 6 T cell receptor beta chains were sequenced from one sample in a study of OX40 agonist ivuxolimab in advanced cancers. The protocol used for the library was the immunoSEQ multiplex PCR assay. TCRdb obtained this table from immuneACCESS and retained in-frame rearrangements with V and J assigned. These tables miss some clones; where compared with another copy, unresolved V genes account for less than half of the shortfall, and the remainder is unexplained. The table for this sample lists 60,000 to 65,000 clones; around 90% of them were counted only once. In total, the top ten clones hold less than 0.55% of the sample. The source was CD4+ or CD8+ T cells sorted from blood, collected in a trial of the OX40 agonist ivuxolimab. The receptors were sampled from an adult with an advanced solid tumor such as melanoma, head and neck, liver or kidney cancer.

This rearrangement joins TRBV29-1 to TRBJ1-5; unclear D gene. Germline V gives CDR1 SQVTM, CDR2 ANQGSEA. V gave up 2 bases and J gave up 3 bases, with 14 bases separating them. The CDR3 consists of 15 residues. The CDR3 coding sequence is TGCAGCGTTGAAACCCCACGGATTTTCAATCAGCCCCAGCATTTT. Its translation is CSVETPRIFNQPQHF.

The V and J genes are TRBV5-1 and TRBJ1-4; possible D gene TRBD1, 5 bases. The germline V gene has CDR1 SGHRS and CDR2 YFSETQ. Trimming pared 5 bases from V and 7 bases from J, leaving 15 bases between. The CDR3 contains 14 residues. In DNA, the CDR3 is TGCGCCAGCAGATCCGGGACCGGGGGTGAAAAACTGTTTTTT. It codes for CASRSGTGGEKLFF.

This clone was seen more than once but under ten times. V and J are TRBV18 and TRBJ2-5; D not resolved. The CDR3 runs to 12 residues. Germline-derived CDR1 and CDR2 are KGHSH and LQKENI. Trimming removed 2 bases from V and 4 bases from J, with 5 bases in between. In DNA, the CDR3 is TGTGCCAGCTCACCAGCAAGAGAGACCCAGTACTTC. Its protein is CASSPARETQYF.

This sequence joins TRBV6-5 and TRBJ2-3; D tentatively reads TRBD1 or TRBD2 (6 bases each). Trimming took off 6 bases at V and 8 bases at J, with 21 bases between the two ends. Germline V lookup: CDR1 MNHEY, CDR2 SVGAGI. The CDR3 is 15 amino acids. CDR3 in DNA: TGTGCCAGCAGCCAACAGGGAGGTACACCGGGTACGCAGTATTTT. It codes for CASSQQGGTPGTQYF.

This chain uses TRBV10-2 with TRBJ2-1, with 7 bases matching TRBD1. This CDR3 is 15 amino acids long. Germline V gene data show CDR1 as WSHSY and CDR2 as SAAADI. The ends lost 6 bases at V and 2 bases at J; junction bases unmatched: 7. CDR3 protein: CASSPTGHPYNEQFF. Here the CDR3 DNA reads TGCGCCAGCAGCCCGACAGGGCATCCCTACAATGAGCAGTTCTTC.

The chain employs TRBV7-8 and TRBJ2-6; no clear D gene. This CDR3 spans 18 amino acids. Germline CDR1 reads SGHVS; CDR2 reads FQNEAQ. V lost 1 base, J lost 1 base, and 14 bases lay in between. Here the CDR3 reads CASSLVSASSSGANVLTF. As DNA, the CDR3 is TGTGCCAGCAGCTTAGTATCCGCGTCCAGTTCTGGGGCCAACGTCCTGACTTTC.